The clone carrying this TCR beta chain was detected many times. Library construction for TCR beta used iRepertoire HTBI primers and Arm-PCR of CDR3 regions. One entry per CDR3 protein results from TCRdb running MiXCR on the multiplex PCR reads. The table includes a few hundred thousand distinct CDR3 sequences, 21% detected once. The data are from a study of regulatory T cells in long-lasting Graves disease. Time point specified: persistent/refractory GD, antithyroid drugs over 5 years with positive TRAb. PBMC-derived RNA was used for the TCR library. The clonotype comes from a female donor with Graves disease. The sample consisted of peripheral blood mononuclear cells (PBMCs), taken when the disease was refractory, from a patient treated with antithyroid drugs.

The CDR3 region has the DNA TGTGCCAGCAGCTTCGGTAGACGTGGGAGGGCCCGAGAGACCCAGTACTTC. Its translation: CASSFGRRGRARETQYF. The chain combines TRBV7-2 with TRBJ2-5, with 7 nucleotides matching TRBD2. Looked up from germline, CDR1 is SGHTA and CDR2 is FQGNSA. The CDR3 is made up of 17 amino acids. Trimming cost V 3 bases and J 4 bases; bases outside gene matches: 14.